This T cell receptor beta chain was identified during a study of cytomegalovirus exposure and HLA in healthy donors. 60 Vbeta and 13 Jbeta primers were used in PCR. Profiling relied on immunoSEQ multiplex PCR, and the TCRdb table lists in-frame clones only, not all of them. The sample has 70,000 to 85,000 clones, roughly 70% seen once. The count of this clone is one. The CDR3 has 12 residues. Trimming removed 5 bases at V and 9 bases at J, with 9 bases between. Germline CDR1 is SGHNT and CDR2 is YYREEE (reference sequence). This clonotype was obtained from a man aged 35 to 55 in good health and CMV-seropositive. Sequencing used PBMCs. The V gene is TRBV5-4, the J gene TRBJ1-6, with D tentatively TRBD1 (5 bases). CDR3 in amino acids: CASSLGGSPLHF. As DNA, the CDR3 is TGTGCCAGCAGTCTGGGGGGTTCACCCCTCCACTTT.